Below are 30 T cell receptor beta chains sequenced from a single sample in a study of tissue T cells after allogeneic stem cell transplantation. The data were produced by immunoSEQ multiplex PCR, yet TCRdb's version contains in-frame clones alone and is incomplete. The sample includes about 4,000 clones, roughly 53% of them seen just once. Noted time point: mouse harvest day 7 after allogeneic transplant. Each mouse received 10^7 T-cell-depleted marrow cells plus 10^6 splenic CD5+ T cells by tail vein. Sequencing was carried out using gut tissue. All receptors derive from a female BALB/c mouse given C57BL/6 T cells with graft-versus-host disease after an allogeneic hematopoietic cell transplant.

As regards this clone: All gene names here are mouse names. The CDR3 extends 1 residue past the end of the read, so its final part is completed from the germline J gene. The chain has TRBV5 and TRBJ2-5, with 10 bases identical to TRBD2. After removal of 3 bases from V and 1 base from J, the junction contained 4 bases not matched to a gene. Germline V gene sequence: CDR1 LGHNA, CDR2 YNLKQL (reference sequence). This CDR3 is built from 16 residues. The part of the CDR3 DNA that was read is TGTGCCAGCAGCCACGGACTGGGGGTGGACCAAGACACCCAGTAC. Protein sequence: CASSHGLGVDQDTQY. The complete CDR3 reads CASSHGLGVDQDTQYF.

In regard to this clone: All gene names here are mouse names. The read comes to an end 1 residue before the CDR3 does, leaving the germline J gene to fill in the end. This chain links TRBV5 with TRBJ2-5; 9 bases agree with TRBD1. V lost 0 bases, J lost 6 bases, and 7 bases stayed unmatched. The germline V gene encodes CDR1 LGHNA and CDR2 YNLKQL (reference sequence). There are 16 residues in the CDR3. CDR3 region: CASSQDGGQGRDTQYF. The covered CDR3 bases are TGTGCCAGCAGCCAAGATGGGGGACAGGGTAGGGACACCCAGTAC.

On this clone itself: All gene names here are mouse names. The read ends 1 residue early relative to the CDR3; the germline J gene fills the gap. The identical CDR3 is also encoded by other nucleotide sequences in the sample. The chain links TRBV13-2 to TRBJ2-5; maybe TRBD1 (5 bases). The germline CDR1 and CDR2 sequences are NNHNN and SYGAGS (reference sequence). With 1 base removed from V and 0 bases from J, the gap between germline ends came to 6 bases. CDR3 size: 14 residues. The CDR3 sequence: CASGDRGNQDTQYF. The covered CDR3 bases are TGTGCCAGCGGTGATAGGGGTAACCAAGACACCCAGTAC.

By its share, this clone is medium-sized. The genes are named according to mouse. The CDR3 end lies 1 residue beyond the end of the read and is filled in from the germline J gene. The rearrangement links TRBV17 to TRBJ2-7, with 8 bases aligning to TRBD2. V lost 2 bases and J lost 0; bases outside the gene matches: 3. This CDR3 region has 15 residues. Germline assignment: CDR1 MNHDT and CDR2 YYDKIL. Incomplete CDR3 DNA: TGTGCTAGCAGTAGACGGACTGGGAGCTCCTATGAACAGTAC. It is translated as CASSRRTGSSYEQY. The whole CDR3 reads CASSRRTGSSYEQYF.

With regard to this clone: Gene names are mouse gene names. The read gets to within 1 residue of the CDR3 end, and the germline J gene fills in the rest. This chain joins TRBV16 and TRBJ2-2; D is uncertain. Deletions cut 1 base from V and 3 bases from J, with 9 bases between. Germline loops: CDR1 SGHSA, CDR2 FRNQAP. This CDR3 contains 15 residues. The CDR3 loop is CASSLVGSDTGQLYF. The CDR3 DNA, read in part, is TGTGCAAGCAGCTTAGTAGGGTCGGACACCGGGCAGCTCTAC.

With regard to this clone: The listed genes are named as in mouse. CDR3: CASSSRDRGGERLFF. The CDR3 bases that were read are TGTGCCAGCAGCTCCCGGGACAGGGGAGGCGAAAGATTATTT. The V gene is TRBV3, the J gene TRBJ1-4, with TRBD1 identical over 10 bases. The CDR3 is cut off 1 residue early in the read; its end comes from the germline J gene. The CDR3 extends over 15 amino acids. V shed 4 bases and J 7 bases; nucleotides not matched to a gene: 6. CDR1 is SNHLY, CDR2 FYNGKV, per germline (reference sequence).

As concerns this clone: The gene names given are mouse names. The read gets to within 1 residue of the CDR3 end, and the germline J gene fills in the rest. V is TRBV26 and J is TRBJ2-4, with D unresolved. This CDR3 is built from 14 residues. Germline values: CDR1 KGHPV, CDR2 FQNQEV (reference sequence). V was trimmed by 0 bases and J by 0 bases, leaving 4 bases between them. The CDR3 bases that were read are TGTGCCAGCAGTCTGTCAGGTAGTCAAAACACCTTGTAC. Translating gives CASSLSGSQNTLY. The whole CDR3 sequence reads CASSLSGSQNTLYF.

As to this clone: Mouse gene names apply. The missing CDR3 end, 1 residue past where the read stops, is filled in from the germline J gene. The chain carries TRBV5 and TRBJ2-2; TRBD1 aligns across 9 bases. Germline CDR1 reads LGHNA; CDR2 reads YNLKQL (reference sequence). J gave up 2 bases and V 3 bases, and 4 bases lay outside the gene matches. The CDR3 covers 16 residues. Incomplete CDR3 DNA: TGTGCCAGCAGCCAGGCCACAGGGGGCAACACCGGGCAGCTCTAC. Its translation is CASSQATGGNTGQLY. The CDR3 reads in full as CASSQATGGNTGQLYF.

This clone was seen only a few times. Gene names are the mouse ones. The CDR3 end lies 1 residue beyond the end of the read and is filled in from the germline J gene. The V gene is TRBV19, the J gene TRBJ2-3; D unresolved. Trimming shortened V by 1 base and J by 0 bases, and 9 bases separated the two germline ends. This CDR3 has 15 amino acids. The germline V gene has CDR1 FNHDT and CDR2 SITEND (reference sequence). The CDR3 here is CASSIYNPSAETLYF. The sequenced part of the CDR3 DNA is TGTGCCAGCAGTATATACAACCCTAGTGCAGAAACGCTGTAT.

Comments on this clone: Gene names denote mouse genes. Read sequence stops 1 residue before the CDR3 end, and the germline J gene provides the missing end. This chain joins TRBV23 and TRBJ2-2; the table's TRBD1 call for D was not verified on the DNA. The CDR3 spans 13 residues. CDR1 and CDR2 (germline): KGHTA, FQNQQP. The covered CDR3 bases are TGCTCCAGCAGCAGGGGTGACACCGGGCAGCTCTAC. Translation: CSSSRGDTGQLY. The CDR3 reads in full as CSSSRGDTGQLYF.

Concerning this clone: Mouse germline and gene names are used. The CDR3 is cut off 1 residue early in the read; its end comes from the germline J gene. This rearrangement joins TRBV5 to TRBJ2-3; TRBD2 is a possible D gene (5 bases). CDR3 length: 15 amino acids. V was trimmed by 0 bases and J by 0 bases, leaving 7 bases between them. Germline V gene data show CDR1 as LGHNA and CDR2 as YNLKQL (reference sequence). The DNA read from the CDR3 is TGTGCCAGCAGCCAAGACCGGACTAGTGCAGAAACGCTGTAT. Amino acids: CASSQDRTSAETLY. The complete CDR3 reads CASSQDRTSAETLYF.

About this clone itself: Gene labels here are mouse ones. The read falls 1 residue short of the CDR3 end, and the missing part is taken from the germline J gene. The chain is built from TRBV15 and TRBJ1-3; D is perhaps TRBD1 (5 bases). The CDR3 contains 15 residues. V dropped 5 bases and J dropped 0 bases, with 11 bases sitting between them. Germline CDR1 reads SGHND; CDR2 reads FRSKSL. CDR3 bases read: TGTGCCAGCAGTCAAGGACAAAATTCTGGAAATACGCTCTAT. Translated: CASSQGQNSGNTLY. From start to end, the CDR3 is CASSQGQNSGNTLYF.

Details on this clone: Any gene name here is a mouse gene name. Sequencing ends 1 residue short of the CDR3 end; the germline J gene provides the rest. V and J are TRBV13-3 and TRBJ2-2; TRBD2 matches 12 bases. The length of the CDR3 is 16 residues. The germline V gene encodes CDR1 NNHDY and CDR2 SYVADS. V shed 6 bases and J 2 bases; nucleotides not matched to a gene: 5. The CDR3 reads CASNRDWGVNTGQLYF. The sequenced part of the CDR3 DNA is TGTGCCAGCAACAGGGACTGGGGGGTTAACACCGGGCAGCTCTAC.

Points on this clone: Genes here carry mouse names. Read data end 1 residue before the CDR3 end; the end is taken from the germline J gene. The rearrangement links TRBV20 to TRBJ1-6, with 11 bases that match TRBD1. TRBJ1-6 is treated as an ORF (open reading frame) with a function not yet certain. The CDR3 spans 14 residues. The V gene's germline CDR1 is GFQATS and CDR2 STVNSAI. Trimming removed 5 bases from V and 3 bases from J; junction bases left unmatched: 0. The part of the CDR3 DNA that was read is TGTGGTGCTGGGACAGGGGGCTATAATTCGCCCCTCTAC. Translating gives CGAGTGGYNSPLY. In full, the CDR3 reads CGAGTGGYNSPLYF.

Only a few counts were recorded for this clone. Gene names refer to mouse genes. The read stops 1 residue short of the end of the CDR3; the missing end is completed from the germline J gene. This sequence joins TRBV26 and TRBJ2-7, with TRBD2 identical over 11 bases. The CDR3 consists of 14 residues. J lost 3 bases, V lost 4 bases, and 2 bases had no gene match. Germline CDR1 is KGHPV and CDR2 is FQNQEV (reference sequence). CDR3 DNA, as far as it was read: TGTGCCAGCAGTCCCGACTGGGGGGGCTATGAACAGTAC. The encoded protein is CASSPDWGGYEQY. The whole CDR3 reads CASSPDWGGYEQYF.

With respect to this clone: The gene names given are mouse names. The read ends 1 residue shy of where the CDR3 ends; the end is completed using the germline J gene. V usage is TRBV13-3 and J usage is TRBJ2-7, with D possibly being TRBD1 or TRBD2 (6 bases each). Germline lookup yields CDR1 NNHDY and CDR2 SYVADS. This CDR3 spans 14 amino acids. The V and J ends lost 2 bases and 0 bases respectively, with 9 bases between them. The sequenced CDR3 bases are TGTGCCAGCAGTGAAGGGGGGTTCTCCTATGAACAGTAC. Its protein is CASSEGGFSYEQY. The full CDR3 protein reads CASSEGGFSYEQYF.

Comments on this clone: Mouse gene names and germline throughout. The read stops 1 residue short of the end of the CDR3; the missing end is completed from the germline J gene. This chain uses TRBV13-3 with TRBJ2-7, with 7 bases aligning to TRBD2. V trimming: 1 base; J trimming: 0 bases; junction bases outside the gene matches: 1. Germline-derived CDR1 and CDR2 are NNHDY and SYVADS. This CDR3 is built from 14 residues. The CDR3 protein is CASSDRGGSYEQYF. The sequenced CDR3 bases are TGTGCCAGCAGTGATCGGGGGGGCTCCTATGAACAGTAC.

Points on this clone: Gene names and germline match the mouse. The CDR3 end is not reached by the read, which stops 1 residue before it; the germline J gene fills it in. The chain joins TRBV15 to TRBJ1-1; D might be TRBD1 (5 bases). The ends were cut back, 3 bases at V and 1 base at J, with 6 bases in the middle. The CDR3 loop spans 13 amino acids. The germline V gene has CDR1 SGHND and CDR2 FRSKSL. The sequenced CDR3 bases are TGTGCCAGCAGTTTGGGGGGGAACACAGAAGTCTTC. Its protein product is CASSLGGNTEVF. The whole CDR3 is CASSLGGNTEVFF.

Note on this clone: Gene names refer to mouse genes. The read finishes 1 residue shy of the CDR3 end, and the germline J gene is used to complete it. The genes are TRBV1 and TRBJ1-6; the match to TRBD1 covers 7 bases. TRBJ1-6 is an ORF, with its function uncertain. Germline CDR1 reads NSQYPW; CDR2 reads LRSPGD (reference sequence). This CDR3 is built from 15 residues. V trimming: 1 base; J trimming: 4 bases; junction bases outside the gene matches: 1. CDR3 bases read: TGCACCTGCAGTGCAGGACAGGGATATAATTCGCCCCTCTAC. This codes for CTCSAGQGYNSPLY. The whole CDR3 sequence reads CTCSAGQGYNSPLYF.

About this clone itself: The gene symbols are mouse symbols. The CDR3: CARNTGQLYF. The part of the CDR3 DNA that was read is TGTGCTAGAAACACCGGGCAGCTCTAC. The rearrangement uses TRBV29 and TRBJ2-2; no clear D gene. The observed sequence ends 1 residue before the CDR3 terminus, with the missing tail filled in from the germline J gene. Deletions cut 9 bases from V and 1 base from J, with 0 bases between. Looked up from germline, CDR1 is MSHET and CDR2 is SYDVDS. The CDR3 runs to 10 residues.

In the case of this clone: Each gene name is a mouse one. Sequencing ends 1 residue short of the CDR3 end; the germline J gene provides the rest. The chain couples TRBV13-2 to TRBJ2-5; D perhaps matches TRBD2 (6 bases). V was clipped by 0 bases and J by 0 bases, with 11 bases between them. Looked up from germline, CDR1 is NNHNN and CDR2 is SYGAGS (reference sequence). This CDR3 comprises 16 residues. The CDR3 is CASGDGLVFNQDTQYF. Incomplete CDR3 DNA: TGTGCCAGCGGTGATGGACTGGTTTTTAACCAAGACACCCAGTAC.

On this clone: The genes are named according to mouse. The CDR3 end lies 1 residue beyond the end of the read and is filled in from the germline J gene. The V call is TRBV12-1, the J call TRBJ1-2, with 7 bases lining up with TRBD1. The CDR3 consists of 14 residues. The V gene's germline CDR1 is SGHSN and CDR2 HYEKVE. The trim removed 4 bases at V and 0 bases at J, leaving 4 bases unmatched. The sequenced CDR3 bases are TGTGCCAGCTCGCCGGGACAGCCAAACTCCGACTACACC. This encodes CASSPGQPNSDYT. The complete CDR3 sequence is CASSPGQPNSDYTF.

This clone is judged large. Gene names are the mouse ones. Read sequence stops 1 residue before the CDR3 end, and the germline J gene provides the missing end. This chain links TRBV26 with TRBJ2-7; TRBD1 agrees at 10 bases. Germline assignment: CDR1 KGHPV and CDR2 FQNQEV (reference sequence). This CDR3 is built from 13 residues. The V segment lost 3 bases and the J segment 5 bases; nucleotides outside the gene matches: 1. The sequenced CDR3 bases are TGTGCCAGCAGTCTCGACAGGGGGCATGAACAGTAC. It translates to CASSLDRGHEQY. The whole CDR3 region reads CASSLDRGHEQYF.

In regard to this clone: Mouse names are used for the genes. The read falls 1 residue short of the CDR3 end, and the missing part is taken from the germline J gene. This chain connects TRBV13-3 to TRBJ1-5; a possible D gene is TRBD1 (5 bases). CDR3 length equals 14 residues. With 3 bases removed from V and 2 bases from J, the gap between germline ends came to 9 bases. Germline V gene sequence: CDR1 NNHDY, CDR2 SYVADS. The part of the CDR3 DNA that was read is TGTGCCAGCAGTGGGGGGGGAGACAACCAGGCTCCGCTT. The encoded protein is CASSGGGDNQAPL. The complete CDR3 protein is CASSGGGDNQAPLF.

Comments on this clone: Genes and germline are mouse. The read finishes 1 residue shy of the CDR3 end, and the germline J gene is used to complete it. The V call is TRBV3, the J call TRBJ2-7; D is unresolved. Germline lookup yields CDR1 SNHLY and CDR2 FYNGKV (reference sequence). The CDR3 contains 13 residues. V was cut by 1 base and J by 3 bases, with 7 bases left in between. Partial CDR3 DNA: TGTGCCAGCAGCTTAGATAGGGACTATGAACAGTAC. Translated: CASSLDRDYEQY. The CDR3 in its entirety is CASSLDRDYEQYF.

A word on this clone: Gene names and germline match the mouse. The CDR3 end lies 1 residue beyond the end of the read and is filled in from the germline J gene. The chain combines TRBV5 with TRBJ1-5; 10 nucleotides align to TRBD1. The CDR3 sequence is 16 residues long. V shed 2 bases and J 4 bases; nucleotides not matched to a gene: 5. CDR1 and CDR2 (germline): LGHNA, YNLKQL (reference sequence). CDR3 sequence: CASSQTPGQGNQAPLF. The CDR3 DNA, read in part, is TGTGCCAGCAGCCAAACCCCGGGACAGGGGAACCAGGCTCCGCTT.

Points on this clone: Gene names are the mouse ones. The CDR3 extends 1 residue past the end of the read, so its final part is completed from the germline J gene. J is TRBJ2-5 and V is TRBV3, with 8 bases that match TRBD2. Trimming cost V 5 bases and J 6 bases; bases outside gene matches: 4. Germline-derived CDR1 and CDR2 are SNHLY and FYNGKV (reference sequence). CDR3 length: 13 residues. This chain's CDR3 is CASSRLGTDTQYF. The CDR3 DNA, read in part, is TGTGCCAGCAGCAGACTGGGGACGGACACCCAGTAC.

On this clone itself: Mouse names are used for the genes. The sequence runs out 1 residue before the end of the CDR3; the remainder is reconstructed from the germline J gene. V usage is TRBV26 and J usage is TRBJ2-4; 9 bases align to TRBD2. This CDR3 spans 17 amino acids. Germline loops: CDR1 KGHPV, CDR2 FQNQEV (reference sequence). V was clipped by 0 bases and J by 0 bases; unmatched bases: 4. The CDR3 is CASSLSSGGGSQNTLYF. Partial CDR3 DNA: TGTGCCAGCAGTCTGTCTTCTGGGGGGGGCAGTCAAAACACCTTGTAC.

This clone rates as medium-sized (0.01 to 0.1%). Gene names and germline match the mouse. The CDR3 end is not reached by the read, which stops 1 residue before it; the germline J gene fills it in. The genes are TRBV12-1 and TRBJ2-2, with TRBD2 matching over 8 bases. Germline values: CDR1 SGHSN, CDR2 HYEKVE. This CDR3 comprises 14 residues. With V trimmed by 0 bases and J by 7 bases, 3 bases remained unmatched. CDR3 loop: CASSLAGGSGQLYF. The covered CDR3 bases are TGTGCCAGCTCTCTCGCTGGGGGGAGCGGGCAGCTCTAC.

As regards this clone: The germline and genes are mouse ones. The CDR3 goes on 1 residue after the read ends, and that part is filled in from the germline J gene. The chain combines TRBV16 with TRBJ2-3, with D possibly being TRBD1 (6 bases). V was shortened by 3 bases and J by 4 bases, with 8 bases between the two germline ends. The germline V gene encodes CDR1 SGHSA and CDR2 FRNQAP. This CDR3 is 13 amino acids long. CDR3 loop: CASSFTGTETLYF. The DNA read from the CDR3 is TGTGCAAGCAGCTTTACAGGGACAGAAACGCTGTAT.